This is a list of T cell receptor beta chains from one sample in a study of T cells after yellow fever vaccination. TCRdb used MiXCR to reprocess the 5' RACE reads, holding one entry per CDR3 protein. The top ten clones hold 0.55% to 0.7% of a sample with 110,000 to 150,000 distinct CDR3 sequences, about 7% of them seen once. Sequencing used CD4+ T cells sorted from PBMCs, obtained 10 days after the yellow fever booster vaccination. These receptors were taken from a man aged 30-40 years who received the YFV17D yellow fever vaccine. Both conserved end residues are part of each CDR3. The D gene is left open where the match is weak. Only part of the rows carry a size: once, few, many, or a class if the clone is expanded.

CDR3 protein | CDR3 DNA | V gene | D gene | J gene | clone size | CDR3 length
CASNPGLAGGGKQYF | TGTGCCAGCAACCCCGGACTAGCGGGAGGAGGAAAGCAGTACTTC | TRBV12-3/TRBV12-4 | TRBD2 | TRBJ2-7 | many | 15
CASSPPQRLFEQYF | TGTGCCAGCAGCCCCCCTCAACGGCTCTTCGAGCAGTACTTC | TRBV7-2 | - | TRBJ2-7 | many | 14
CATSRREGGQFF | TGTGCCACCAGCAGAAGGGAGGGGGGGCAGTTCTTC | TRBV15 | - | TRBJ2-1 | many | 12
CASCPGLAETGELFF | TGCGCCAGCTGCCCAGGACTAGCGGAAACCGGGGAGCTGTTTTTT | TRBV5-1 | TRBD2 | TRBJ2-2 | many | 15
CASSLNAGVPETQYF | TGCGCCAGCAGCTTGAATGCGGGAGTCCCAGAGACCCAGTACTTC | TRBV5-1 | TRBD2 | TRBJ2-5 | many | 15
CSVEKASGPWTDTQYF | TGCAGCGTTGAGAAGGCTAGCGGACCTTGGACAGATACGCAGTATTTT | TRBV29-1 | TRBD2 | TRBJ2-3 | many | 16
CASSPGTGVNTEAFF | TGTGCCAGCAGCCCGGGGACAGGGGTGAATACTGAAGCTTTCTTT | TRBV5-5 | TRBD1 | TRBJ1-1 | - | 15
CASSPPAGSWTEAFF | TGTGCCAGCAGTCCGCCCGCGGGGAGTTGGACTGAAGCTTTCTTT | TRBV27 | - | TRBJ1-1 | many | 15
CATSREQGIGEQYF | TGTGCCACCAGCAGAGAACAGGGTATTGGCGAGCAGTACTTC | TRBV15 | - | TRBJ2-7 | many | 14
CASVAGNTDTQYF | TGCGCCAGCGTGGCGGGAAACACAGATACGCAGTATTTT | TRBV10-2 | - | TRBJ2-3 | few | 13
CASSVAVVGGHGELFF | TGTGCCAGCAGCGTAGCCGTGGTGGGGGGGCACGGGGAGCTGTTTTTT | TRBV9 | - | TRBJ2-2 | many | 16
CASSLTGDQETQYF | TGTGCCAGCAGCTTAACCGGGGACCAAGAGACCCAGTACTTC | TRBV7-2 | - | TRBJ2-5 | many | 14
CASSRGRLNEKLFF | TGTGCCAGTAGTCGAGGACGATTGAATGAAAAACTGTTTTTT | TRBV19 | - | TRBJ1-4 | - | 14